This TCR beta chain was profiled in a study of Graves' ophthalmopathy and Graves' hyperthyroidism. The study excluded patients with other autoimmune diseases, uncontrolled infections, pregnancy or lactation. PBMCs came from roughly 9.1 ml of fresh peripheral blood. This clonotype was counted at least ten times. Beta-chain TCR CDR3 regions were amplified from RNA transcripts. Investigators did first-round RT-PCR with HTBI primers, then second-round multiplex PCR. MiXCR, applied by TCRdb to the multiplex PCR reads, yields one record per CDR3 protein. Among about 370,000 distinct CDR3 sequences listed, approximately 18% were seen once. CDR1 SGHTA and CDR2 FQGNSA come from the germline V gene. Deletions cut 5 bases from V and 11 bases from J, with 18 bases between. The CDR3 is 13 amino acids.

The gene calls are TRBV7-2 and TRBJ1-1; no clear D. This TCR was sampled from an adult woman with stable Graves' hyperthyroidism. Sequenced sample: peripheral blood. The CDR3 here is CASSPPGGLWAFF. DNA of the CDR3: TGTGCCAGCAGCCCCCCAGGTGGGCTTTGGGCTTTCTTT.